The clone carrying this T cell receptor beta chain is classed as medium-sized. The data originate from a study of T cell repertoires in aging, cancer and after chemotherapy. Germline trimming cut 5 bases from V and 3 bases from J; bases unmatched to any gene: 6. CDR1 and CDR2 (germline): LNHDA, SQIVND (reference sequence). CDR3 length: 15 residues. The template was genomic DNA from peripheral blood, not RNA. TRB rearrangements spanning V, D and J were amplified using mixed TRB-A/B primers. Each CDR3 protein is one row after TCRdb ran MiXCR on the multiplex PCR reads. The table records around 1,300 distinct CDR3 sequences, roughly 24% of them present only once.

The chain combines TRBV19 with TRBJ1-4; the match to TRBD1 covers 7 bases. The sequence derives from a human donor in good health. The sequencing input was blood. The CDR3 DNA sequence: TGTGCCAGTAGTGGGGGGACAGCAGCTAATGAAAAACTGTTTTTT. Translation gives CASSGGTAANEKLFF.